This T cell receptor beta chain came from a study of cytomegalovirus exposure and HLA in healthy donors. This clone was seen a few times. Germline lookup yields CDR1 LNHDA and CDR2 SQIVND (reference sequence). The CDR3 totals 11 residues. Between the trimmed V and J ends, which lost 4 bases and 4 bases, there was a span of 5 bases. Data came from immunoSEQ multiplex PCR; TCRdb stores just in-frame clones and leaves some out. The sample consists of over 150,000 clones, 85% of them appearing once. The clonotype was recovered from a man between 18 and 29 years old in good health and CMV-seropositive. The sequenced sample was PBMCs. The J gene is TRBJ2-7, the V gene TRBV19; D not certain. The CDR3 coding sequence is TGTGCCAGTAGTAACTTTTACGAGCAGTACTTC. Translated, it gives CASSNFYEQYF.